One sample yielded the 14 T cell receptor beta chains listed below, sequenced in a study of T cells expressing NK-cell markers. TCRdb re-analyzed the 5' RACE reads; it lists each CDR3 protein once, without DNA. The sample table includes some 300,000 distinct CDR3 sequences. The sample taken for sequencing was blood T cells: a sorted CD56 or NKG2C T cell subset, CD4+ or CD8+ T cells, or bulk PBMC T cells (not recorded which). Every receptor here comes from a young man in good health.

The chain employs TRBV18 and TRBJ1-4. The CDR3 has 14 amino acids. In germline, CDR1 is KGHSH, CDR2 LQKENI. The CDR3 region is CASSPPGGSRKLFF.

J is TRBJ2-3 and V is TRBV29-1. The CDR3 covers 11 residues. Germline CDR1 is SQVTM and CDR2 is ANQGSEA. The CDR3 sequence is CSAGVADTQYF.

The V gene is TRBV6-5, the J gene TRBJ1-5. Per germline, CDR1 MNHEY and CDR2 SVGAGI. This CDR3 has 15 amino acids. CDR3 amino acids: CASSYRDNSNQPQHF.

The rearrangement links TRBV9 to TRBJ2-1. Looked up from germline, CDR1 is SGDLS and CDR2 is YYNGEE. The CDR3 has 15 amino acids. CDR3: CASSRVADSYNEQFF.

The gene calls are TRBV19 and TRBJ2-1; TCRdb's D gene call, TRBD1, goes unchecked for lack of DNA. Germline CDR1 reads LNHDA; CDR2 reads SQIVND (reference sequence). The CDR3 covers 15 residues. CDR3 sequence: CASAPAGGQYNEQFF.

The rearrangement uses TRBV6-5 and TRBJ2-1; absent DNA, TCRdb's TRBD2 call cannot be checked. This CDR3 is 15 amino acids long. The V gene's germline CDR1 is MNHEY and CDR2 SVGAGI. CDR3 sequence: CASSYSGTSGDEQFF.

This chain uses TRBV4-3 with TRBJ2-3; TCRdb's D gene call, TRBD1, goes unchecked for lack of DNA. Germline CDR1 reads LGHNA; CDR2 reads YSLEER. The CDR3 extends over 15 amino acids. The CDR3 sequence: CASSQRGPFTDTQYF.

The rearrangement uses TRBV6-1 and TRBJ1-3; TCRdb calls TRBD1, which cannot be checked without DNA. CDR1 and CDR2 from the germline V gene are MNHNS and SASEGT. CDR3 length equals 14 residues. CDR3 sequence: CASKQGTSGDTIYF.

V and J are TRBV12-5 and TRBJ2-1; TCRdb picks TRBD2, but there is no DNA to check that call. The CDR3 spans 13 residues. Germline CDR1 and CDR2: LGHNT and FRNRAP. The CDR3 here is CASGTSGIGEQFF. Together with reference TRBV12-5 and TRBJ2-1, the CDR3 gives the full variable domain: DARVTQTPRHKVTEMGQEVTMRCQPILGHNTVFWYRQTMMQGLELLAYFRNRAPLDDSGMPKDRFSAEMPDATLATLKIQPSEPRDSAVYFCASGTSGIGEQFFGPGTRLTVL.

CDR3 sequence: CSVALQDPSGELFF. This chain uses TRBV29-1 with TRBJ2-2. The CDR3 consists of 14 residues. The germline CDR1 and CDR2 sequences are SQVTM and ANQGSEA.

This chain uses TRBV7-9 with TRBJ1-4. Germline V lookup: CDR1 SEHNR, CDR2 FQNEAQ (reference sequence). CDR3 length: 13 residues. CDR3 region: CASSLGSGEKLFF.

Here the CDR3 reads CSGARSSTGELFF. This chain joins TRBV29-1 and TRBJ2-2. The CDR3 spans 13 residues. Germline CDR1 reads SQVTM; CDR2 reads ANQGSEA.

The chain carries TRBV10-3 and TRBJ2-7; TCRdb picks TRBD2, but there is no DNA to check that call. This CDR3 spans 13 amino acids. Germline lookup yields CDR1 ENHRY and CDR2 SYGVKD. CDR3: CATASGALYEQYF.

The chain carries TRBV12-3 or TRBV12-4 and TRBJ2-1; TCRdb picks TRBD1, but there is no DNA to check that call. The CDR3 is made up of 14 amino acids. The CDR3 loop is CASNSPASGDEQFF.